This is a list of T cell receptor beta chains from one sample in a study of blood T cell repertoires in COVID-19. Method: immunoSEQ multiplex PCR; TCRdb's copy keeps in-frame clones and lacks some. The sample lists 100,000 to 150,000 clones, around 90% occurring once. The source material was peripheral blood. The receptors derive from a human donor in a cohort sampled during active COVID-19. Both conserved end residues are part of each CDR3. Each record gives: D gene, J gene, clone size, V gene, CDR3 protein, CDR3 DNA. The D gene is left open where the match is weak. The size field is filled for only some rows; it gives once, few, many or a size class.

D gene: TRBD1; J gene: TRBJ1-6; clone size: NA; V gene: TRBV11-2; CDR3 protein: CASSSGTGYPALHF; CDR3 DNA: TGTGCCAGCAGCTCCGGGACAGGGTACCCGGCCCTCCACTTT
D gene: TRBD2; J gene: TRBJ2-1; clone size: NA; V gene: TRBV4-1; CDR3 protein: CASSQHQAGDAYNEQFF; CDR3 DNA: TGCGCCAGCAGCCAACATCAAGCGGGAGATGCCTACAATGAGCAGTTCTTC
D gene: NA; J gene: TRBJ2-1; clone size: few; V gene: TRBV4-2; CDR3 protein: CASRTKNSGFYNEQFF; CDR3 DNA: TGTGCCAGCAGAACGAAAAATTCGGGGTTCTACAATGAGCAGTTCTTC
D gene: NA; J gene: TRBJ1-5; clone size: NA; V gene: TRBV15; CDR3 protein: CATSDSSNQPQHF; CDR3 DNA: TGTGCCACCAGCGATAGCAGCAATCAGCCCCAGCATTTT
D gene: NA; J gene: TRBJ2-2; clone size: NA; V gene: TRBV28; CDR3 protein: CASSLQAAPNTGELFF; CDR3 DNA: TGTGCCAGCAGTTTGCAAGCGGCACCGAACACCGGGGAGCTGTTTTTT
D gene: NA; J gene: TRBJ2-2; clone size: NA; V gene: TRBV12-5; CDR3 protein: CASVLADSFPRELFF; CDR3 DNA: TGTGCTAGTGTCTTGGCGGACAGCTTTCCCAGGGAGCTGTTTTTT
D gene: NA; J gene: TRBJ1-1; clone size: once; V gene: TRBV27; CDR3 protein: CASSLLEQGTEAFF; CDR3 DNA: TGTGCCAGCAGTCTCCTAGAACAGGGAACTGAAGCTTTCTTT
D gene: NA; J gene: TRBJ2-3; clone size: NA; V gene: TRBV5-4; CDR3 protein: CASSATSDTQYF; CDR3 DNA: TGTGCCAGCAGTGCTACCTCAGATACGCAGTATTTT
D gene: NA; J gene: TRBJ1-6; clone size: NA; V gene: TRBV19; CDR3 protein: CASSMNRVNSPLHF; CDR3 DNA: TGTGCCAGTAGTATGAACAGGGTCAATTCACCCCTCCACTTT
D gene: TRBD1; J gene: TRBJ1-1; clone size: NA; V gene: TRBV9; CDR3 protein: CASSGGTGGNTEAFF; CDR3 DNA: TGTGCCAGCAGCGGCGGGACAGGGGGTAACACTGAAGCTTTCTTT
D gene: NA; J gene: TRBJ2-3; clone size: once; V gene: TRBV7-6; CDR3 protein: CASSPLEQPSTDTQYF; CDR3 DNA: TGTGCCAGCAGCCCCTTAGAGCAACCTAGCACAGATACGCAGTATTTT
D gene: NA; J gene: TRBJ1-1; clone size: NA; V gene: TRBV10-3; CDR3 protein: CAISPGNTEAFF; CDR3 DNA: TGTGCCATCTCTCCGGGGAACACTGAAGCTTTCTTT
D gene: TRBD1; J gene: TRBJ2-7; clone size: NA; V gene: TRBV27; CDR3 protein: CASSAPLRTGGAEQYF; CDR3 DNA: TGTGCCAGCAGCGCCCCCCTTCGAACAGGGGGCGCCGAGCAGTACTTC
D gene: TRBD2; J gene: TRBJ2-3; clone size: NA; V gene: TRBV5-4; CDR3 protein: CASSESSGRSSTDTQYF; CDR3 DNA: TGTGCCAGCAGCGAGAGTAGCGGGAGGAGTAGCACAGATACGCAGTATTTT
D gene: NA; J gene: TRBJ1-1; clone size: NA; V gene: TRBV10-1; CDR3 protein: CASTPERSVEAFF; CDR3 DNA: TGCGCCAGCACTCCGGAGAGGAGCGTCGAAGCTTTCTTT
D gene: TRBD2; J gene: TRBJ2-2; clone size: NA; V gene: TRBV6-6; CDR3 protein: CASRGAGGPSPGELFF; CDR3 DNA: TGTGCCAGCAGGGGAGCGGGAGGCCCCTCCCCCGGGGAGCTGTTTTTT
D gene: TRBD1; J gene: TRBJ1-1; clone size: NA; V gene: TRBV15; CDR3 protein: CATSPIQGARTEAFF; CDR3 DNA: TGTGCCACCAGCCCCATCCAGGGGGCGCGAACTGAAGCTTTCTTT
D gene: NA; J gene: TRBJ2-7; clone size: NA; V gene: TRBV6-6; CDR3 protein: CASIPGGWGYEQYF; CDR3 DNA: TGTGCCAGCATTCCTGGCGGGTGGGGCTACGAGCAGTACTTC
D gene: TRBD1; J gene: TRBJ1-4; clone size: NA; V gene: TRBV7-8; CDR3 protein: CASSADRDEKLFF; CDR3 DNA: TGTGCCAGCAGCGCGGACAGGGACGAAAAACTGTTTTTT
D gene: NA; J gene: TRBJ1-4; clone size: NA; V gene: TRBV2; CDR3 protein: CASSQEKLFF; CDR3 DNA: TGTGCCAGCAGTCAGGAAAAACTGTTTTTT
D gene: NA; J gene: TRBJ2-3; clone size: NA; V gene: TRBV5-4; CDR3 protein: CASSQGSPGADTQYF; CDR3 DNA: TGTGCCAGCAGCCAGGGTAGCCCAGGGGCAGATACGCAGTATTTT
D gene: NA; J gene: TRBJ1-1; clone size: NA; V gene: TRBV2; CDR3 protein: CASSEGAGTEAFF; CDR3 DNA: TGTGCCAGCAGTGAAGGGGCGGGGACTGAAGCTTTCTTT
D gene: NA; J gene: TRBJ1-2; clone size: NA; V gene: TRBV18; CDR3 protein: CASSPNFRDGYTF; CDR3 DNA: TGTGCCAGCTCACCAAATTTCAGGGATGGCTACACCTTC
D gene: NA; J gene: TRBJ2-1; clone size: NA; V gene: TRBV6-5; CDR3 protein: CASSYSSGPLDEQFF; CDR3 DNA: TGTGCCAGCAGTTACTCAAGCGGACCCCTGGATGAGCAGTTCTTC
D gene: NA; J gene: TRBJ1-2; clone size: NA; V gene: TRBV3-1/TRBV3-2; CDR3 protein: CASSPVPGSYGYTF; CDR3 DNA: TGTGCCAGCAGCCCCGTCCCTGGTAGCTATGGCTACACCTTC
D gene: NA; J gene: TRBJ1-2; clone size: NA; V gene: TRBV5-1; CDR3 protein: CASSLDRAVYGYTF; CDR3 DNA: TGCGCCAGCAGCTTGGACAGGGCGGTCTATGGCTACACCTTC
D gene: NA; J gene: TRBJ2-1; clone size: NA; V gene: TRBV15; CDR3 protein: CATSREVGNEQFF; CDR3 DNA: TGTGCCACCAGCAGAGAGGTCGGCAATGAGCAGTTCTTC
D gene: TRBD1; J gene: TRBJ2-1; clone size: NA; V gene: TRBV6-2/TRBV6-3; CDR3 protein: CASTPRTGTDSYNEQFF; CDR3 DNA: TGTGCCAGCACCCCTCGAACCGGGACAGATTCCTACAATGAGCAGTTCTTC
D gene: TRBD2; J gene: TRBJ2-3; clone size: NA; V gene: TRBV5-1; CDR3 protein: CASSWGGTSGTDTQYF; CDR3 DNA: TGCGCCAGCAGCTGGGGCGGGACTAGCGGCACAGATACGCAGTATTTT
D gene: TRBD2; J gene: TRBJ2-5; clone size: NA; V gene: TRBV7-9; CDR3 protein: CASSFGTSAEETQYF; CDR3 DNA: TGTGCCAGCAGCTTTGGGACTAGCGCGGAAGAGACCCAGTACTTC
D gene: NA; J gene: TRBJ1-1; clone size: NA; V gene: TRBV7-9; CDR3 protein: CASSLAEARFEAFF; CDR3 DNA: TGTGCCAGCAGCTTAGCTGAGGCCCGCTTTGAGGCTTTCTTT
D gene: NA; J gene: TRBJ2-7; clone size: NA; V gene: TRBV5-8; CDR3 protein: CASSLAGIYEQYF; CDR3 DNA: TGTGCCAGCAGCTTGGCAGGGATCTACGAGCAGTACTTC
D gene: NA; J gene: TRBJ2-7; clone size: NA; V gene: TRBV6-6; CDR3 protein: CASSYFLRTTEYEQYF; CDR3 DNA: TGTGCCAGCAGCTACTTCTTGAGGACTACCGAGTACGAGCAGTACTTC
D gene: NA; J gene: TRBJ2-2; clone size: few; V gene: TRBV15; CDR3 protein: CATSVEVRGTGELFF; CDR3 DNA: TGTGCCACCAGCGTTGAGGTTAGAGGTACCGGGGAGCTGTTTTTT
D gene: TRBD2; J gene: TRBJ2-3; clone size: NA; V gene: TRBV7-2; CDR3 protein: CASSLAPGSSGHGDTDTQYF; CDR3 DNA: TGTGCCAGCAGCCTAGCTCCAGGGTCTAGCGGTCATGGGGACACAGATACGCAGTATTTT
D gene: NA; J gene: TRBJ1-1; clone size: NA; V gene: TRBV15; CDR3 protein: CATSVQGSTNTEAFF; CDR3 DNA: TGTGCCACCAGCGTACAGGGTTCAACGAACACTGAAGCTTTCTTT
D gene: NA; J gene: TRBJ1-1; clone size: NA; V gene: TRBV29-1; CDR3 protein: CSGLEGVTEAFF; CDR3 DNA: TGCAGCGGGCTCGAAGGGGTCACCGAGGCTTTCTTT
D gene: NA; J gene: TRBJ1-1; clone size: NA; V gene: TRBV18; CDR3 protein: CASSPRGGTHTEAFF; CDR3 DNA: TGTGCCAGCTCACCCAGAGGAGGGACCCACACTGAAGCTTTCTTT
D gene: TRBD2; J gene: TRBJ2-1; clone size: NA; V gene: TRBV11-2; CDR3 protein: CASSFSGRASGEQFF; CDR3 DNA: TGTGCCAGCAGCTTTAGCGGGAGGGCCTCCGGGGAGCAGTTCTTC
D gene: NA; J gene: TRBJ2-3; clone size: NA; V gene: TRBV5-1; CDR3 protein: CASSLEPDTQYF; CDR3 DNA: TGCGCCAGCAGCTTGGAGCCAGATACGCAGTATTTT
D gene: NA; J gene: TRBJ1-1; clone size: NA; V gene: TRBV19; CDR3 protein: CASSRTDEAFF; CDR3 DNA: TGTGCCAGTAGCCGGACAGATGAAGCTTTCTTT
D gene: TRBD2; J gene: TRBJ2-3; clone size: NA; V gene: TRBV18; CDR3 protein: CASAGLATTDTQYF; CDR3 DNA: TGTGCCAGCGCTGGACTAGCTACCACAGATACGCAGTATTTT
D gene: TRBD2; J gene: TRBJ2-7; clone size: once; V gene: TRBV6-5; CDR3 protein: CASSSTSGKSEQYF; CDR3 DNA: TGTGCCAGCAGTTCGACTAGCGGGAAAAGCGAGCAGTACTTC
D gene: TRBD2; J gene: TRBJ2-5; clone size: NA; V gene: TRBV5-4; CDR3 protein: CASSFGLGETQYF; CDR3 DNA: TGTGCCAGCAGCTTCGGACTAGGAGAGACCCAGTACTTC
D gene: TRBD1; J gene: TRBJ1-1; clone size: NA; V gene: TRBV13; CDR3 protein: CASSNTGQLNTEAFF; CDR3 DNA: TGTGCCAGCAGCAATACGGGACAGCTGAACACTGAAGCTTTCTTT
D gene: TRBD2; J gene: TRBJ2-7; clone size: NA; V gene: TRBV11-2; CDR3 protein: CASSFYEGRGGDEQYF; CDR3 DNA: TGTGCCAGCAGCTTTTATGAAGGGCGGGGGGGGGACGAGCAGTACTTC
D gene: NA; J gene: TRBJ1-5; clone size: NA; V gene: TRBV11-2; CDR3 protein: CASGFGVNQPQHF; CDR3 DNA: TGTGCCAGCGGCTTCGGGGTCAATCAGCCCCAGCATTTT
D gene: NA; J gene: TRBJ2-3; clone size: medium-sized; V gene: TRBV27; CDR3 protein: CASKSGYQGDTQYF; CDR3 DNA: TGTGCCAGCAAGAGCGGGTACCAGGGAGATACGCAGTATTTT
D gene: TRBD1; J gene: TRBJ1-1; clone size: once; V gene: TRBV12-5; CDR3 protein: CASGLQGANTEAFF; CDR3 DNA: TGTGCTAGTGGTTTACAGGGGGCGAACACTGAAGCTTTCTTT
D gene: TRBD1; J gene: TRBJ2-5; clone size: once; V gene: TRBV12-3/TRBV12-4; CDR3 protein: CASGTGVQETQYF; CDR3 DNA: TGTGCCAGCGGGACAGGGGTTCAAGAGACCCAGTACTTC
D gene: NA; J gene: TRBJ2-7; clone size: few; V gene: TRBV20-1; CDR3 protein: CSASDSPLGHEQYF; CDR3 DNA: TGCAGTGCTAGTGACTCACCCCTAGGCCACGAGCAGTACTTC
D gene: NA; J gene: TRBJ2-3; clone size: NA; V gene: TRBV4-2; CDR3 protein: CASSQELFTDTQYF; CDR3 DNA: TGTGCCAGCAGCCAAGAATTATTCACAGATACGCAGTATTTT
D gene: TRBD1; J gene: TRBJ1-5; clone size: few; V gene: TRBV7-3; CDR3 protein: CASSVSTGGARQPQHF; CDR3 DNA: TGTGCCAGCAGCGTTTCGACAGGGGGCGCGAGGCAGCCCCAGCATTTT
D gene: TRBD1; J gene: TRBJ2-5; clone size: NA; V gene: TRBV9; CDR3 protein: CASSGRTGPLETQYF; CDR3 DNA: TGTGCCAGCAGCGGACGGACAGGGCCTCTAGAGACCCAGTACTTC
D gene: NA; J gene: TRBJ1-2; clone size: NA; V gene: TRBV19; CDR3 protein: CASSSQGGYGYTF; CDR3 DNA: TGTGCCAGTAGTTCACAGGGTGGCTATGGCTACACCTTC